A selection of T cell receptor beta chains follows, all from one sample in a study of shared clonotypes between healthy human individuals. The protocol was immunoSEQ multiplex PCR, while the TCRdb copy is restricted to in-frame clones and leaves out a portion. The data hold approximately 2.5 million clones, with around 90% observed a single time. The material sequenced was naive CD4+ T cells sorted from blood. The receptors come from a young man in good health. The CDR3 runs from the conserved cysteine through the conserved F or W. Fields, in order: J gene, D gene, clone size, V gene, CDR3 protein, CDR3 DNA. The D gene is left open where the match is weak. Clone size is stated in some rows and not others, as once, few, many or a class when expanded.

TRBJ1-6 - few TRBV2 CASSVRVDSPLHF TGTGCCAGCAGTGTCCGGGTAGATTCACCCCTCCACTTT
TRBJ1-2 TRBD1 - TRBV13 CASSVDGTGSQGYTF TGTGCCAGCAGCGTGGATGGGACAGGTTCCCAGGGCTACACCTTC
TRBJ1-2 TRBD1 - TRBV4-1 CASSRGQVNYGYTF TGCGCCAGCAGCCGAGGACAGGTTAACTATGGCTACACCTTC
TRBJ2-3 - - TRBV11-2 CASSLVGGKSPDTQYF TGTGCCAGCAGCTTAGTAGGGGGAAAATCCCCAGATACGCAGTATTTT
TRBJ2-3 - - TRBV27 CASSPNRGTDTQYF TGTGCCAGCAGTCCGAACAGGGGCACAGATACGCAGTATTTT
TRBJ2-5 - - TRBV9 CASSPIGGVRETQYF TGTGCCAGCAGCCCAATCGGCGGGGTTAGGGAGACCCAGTACTTC
TRBJ1-2 TRBD1 - TRBV2 CASIRDRERYGYTF TGTGCCAGCATCCGGGACAGGGAACGTTATGGCTACACCTTC
TRBJ2-3 - - TRBV18 CASSPARVNADTQYF TGTGCCAGCTCACCAGCTCGGGTCAACGCAGATACGCAGTATTTT
TRBJ1-6 TRBD1 - TRBV6-6 CASSSTGWNSPLHF TGTGCCAGCAGTTCGACAGGGTGGAATTCACCCCTCCACTTT
TRBJ1-1 - once TRBV6-5 CASSPFGPTNTEAFF TGTGCCAGCAGCCCCTTTGGGCCGACTAACACTGAAGCTTTCTTT
TRBJ1-1 - - TRBV7-3 CASSSQRGDTEAFF TGTGCCAGCAGCTCGCAGAGAGGTGACACTGAAGCTTTCTTT
TRBJ1-2 - - TRBV29-1 CSVKLYRESNYGYTF TGCAGCGTGAAACTTTACAGGGAATCCAACTATGGCTACACCTTC
TRBJ2-7 - - TRBV19 CASSISGNYEQYF TGTGCCAGTAGTATATCCGGTAACTACGAGCAGTACTTC
TRBJ2-2 - - TRBV11-3 CASSLVGAGTGELFF TGTGCCAGCAGCTTAGTCGGGGCGGGCACCGGGGAGCTGTTTTTT
TRBJ1-2 - once TRBV5-1 CASSDRENVDGYTF TGCGCCAGCAGTGATAGGGAAAACGTGGATGGCTACACCTTC
TRBJ1-6 - - TRBV2 CASSAPGTISSPLHF TGTGCCAGCAGTGCGCCCGGGACGATAAGTTCACCCCTCCACTTT